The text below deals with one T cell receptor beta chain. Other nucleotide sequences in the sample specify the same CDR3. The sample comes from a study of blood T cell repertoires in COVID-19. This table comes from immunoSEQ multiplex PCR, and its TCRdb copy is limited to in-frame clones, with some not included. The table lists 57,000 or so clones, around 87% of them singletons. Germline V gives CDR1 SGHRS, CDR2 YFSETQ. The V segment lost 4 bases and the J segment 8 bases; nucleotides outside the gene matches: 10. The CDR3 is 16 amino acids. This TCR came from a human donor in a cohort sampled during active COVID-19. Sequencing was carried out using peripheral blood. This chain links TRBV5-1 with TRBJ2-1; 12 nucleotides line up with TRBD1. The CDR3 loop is CASSTQGTGGGHEQFF. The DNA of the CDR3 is TGCGCCAGCAGCACCCAAGGGACAGGGGGCGGCCATGAGCAGTTCTTC.